The clone carrying this T cell receptor (beta chain) was seen only once. This entry belongs to a study of blood T cell repertoires in COVID-19. CDR3 length: 17 residues. V lost 3 bases, J lost 0 bases, and 6 bases stayed unmatched. The germline gives CDR1 MNHEY, CDR2 SMNVEV (reference sequence). Libraries were prepared by immunoSEQ multiplex PCR; TCRdb keeps only in-frame clonotypes and omits some of them. The sample holds roughly 330,000 clones, around 87% seen once. The clonotype comes from a woman aged 45-60 years with active or convalescent COVID-19. Sequenced: peripheral blood. The rearrangement links TRBV27 to TRBJ2-2, with 8 bases aligning to TRBD1. The CDR3, as DNA: TGTGCCAGCAGTTTCGACAGGGGTTGGCCGAACACCGGGGAGCTGTTTTTT. Protein: CASSFDRGWPNTGELFF.